This record looks at one TCR beta chain sequence and its context. The identical CDR3 is also encoded by other nucleotide sequences in the sample. The germline V gene encodes CDR1 SGHRS and CDR2 YFSETQ. This CDR3 spans 13 amino acids. The V gene lost 2 bases and the J gene lost 0 bases, with 5 bases spanning the gap. This entry comes from a study of shared clonotypes between healthy human individuals. Study summary: Those who served as donors were a couple of women and three men between the ages of 18 and 49.

Generated by immunoSEQ multiplex PCR, the TCRdb table keeps only in-frame clones and is missing some. The table lists about 1 million clones, approximately 72% of them singletons. The chain couples TRBV5-1 to TRBJ2-5; D is ambiguous. The source of this sequence is a man younger than 35 in good health. Sequenced: memory CD4+ T cells sorted from blood. Subset here: CD45RA-negative fraction. CDR3 sequence: CASSFRDQETQYF. CDR3 nucleotide sequence: TGCGCCAGCAGCTTTAGGGACCAAGAGACCCAGTACTTC. Full variable domain (missing parts from reference TRBV5-1 and TRBJ2-5): KAGVTQTPRYLIKTRGQQVTLSCSPISGHRSVSWYQQTPGQGLQFLFEYFSETQRNKGNFPGRFSGRQFSNSRSEMNVSTLELGDSALYLCASSFRDQETQYFGPGTRLLVL.